The rows below give T cell receptor beta chains drawn from one sample of a study of shared clonotypes between healthy human individuals. The method was immunoSEQ multiplex PCR; TCRdb's version includes in-frame clones alone and lacks a portion of them. The top ten hold roughly 0.13% of the sample, which has some 2,000,000 clones, approximately 94% seen once. The sequenced sample was naive CD4+ T cells sorted from blood. The source is a man aged 18 to 30 in good health. Both conserved end residues are part of each CDR3. Fields, in order: CDR3 length, clone size, D gene, V gene, J gene, CDR3 protein, CDR3 DNA. D genes are given only for firm matches. Expanded clones are given a class, and other clones once, few, many or no size at all.

length: 12; size: .; D: .; V: TRBV19; J: TRBJ2-7; CDR3: CASIGKDYEQYF; DNA: TGTGCCAGTATAGGCAAGGACTACGAGCAGTACTTC
length: 15; size: once; D: .; V: TRBV25-1; J: TRBJ2-7; CDR3: CASSDPGTRTTEQYF; DNA: TGTGCCAGCAGTGACCCCGGGACTCGGACGACCGAGCAGTACTTC
length: 16; size: .; D: .; V: TRBV5-1; J: TRBJ2-2; CDR3: CASSLRQRANTGELFF; DNA: TGCGCCAGCAGCTTGCGTCAACGGGCGAACACCGGGGAGCTGTTTTTT
length: 14; size: .; D: .; V: TRBV18; J: TRBJ2-7; CDR3: CASSPVWGSLEQYF; DNA: TGTGCCAGCTCACCAGTCTGGGGGTCCCTCGAGCAGTACTTC
length: 15; size: .; D: .; V: TRBV5-1; J: TRBJ1-3; CDR3: CASSLDGISGNTIYF; DNA: TGCGCCAGCAGCTTGGACGGAATCTCTGGAAACACCATATATTTT
length: 15; size: .; D: TRBD2; V: TRBV5-6; J: TRBJ2-3; CDR3: CASSRGGPGADTQYF; DNA: TGTGCCAGCAGCCGCGGGGGGCCGGGGGCAGATACGCAGTATTTT
length: 15; size: few; D: TRBD1; V: TRBV7-8; J: TRBJ1-5; CDR3: CASSYTPDRAQPQHF; DNA: TGTGCCAGCAGTTACACCCCGGACAGGGCACAGCCCCAGCATTTT
length: 14; size: .; D: .; V: TRBV19; J: TRBJ2-7; CDR3: CASSPTWNSYEQYF; DNA: TGTGCCAGTAGTCCGACTTGGAACTCCTACGAGCAGTACTTC
length: 14; size: .; D: .; V: TRBV7-2; J: TRBJ1-2; CDR3: CASSPGRANYGYTF; DNA: TGTGCCAGCAGCCCAGGCCGAGCTAACTATGGCTACACCTTC
length: 16; size: .; D: .; V: TRBV5-6; J: TRBJ2-1; CDR3: CASSDEGYSSYNEQFF; DNA: TGTGCCAGCAGCGATGAGGGATACTCCTCCTACAATGAGCAGTTCTTC
length: 14; size: .; D: .; V: TRBV29-1; J: TRBJ2-3; CDR3: CSVGQRGIIDTQYF; DNA: TGCAGCGTTGGACAGCGAGGAATTATTGATACGCAGTATTTT
length: 16; size: .; D: .; V: TRBV19; J: TRBJ2-2; CDR3: CASSWARVSGTGELFF; DNA: TGTGCCAGTAGTTGGGCCAGGGTTTCGGGCACCGGGGAGCTGTTTTTT
length: 16; size: .; D: .; V: TRBV5-1; J: TRBJ1-3; CDR3: CASSLDQGLPGNTIYF; DNA: TGCGCCAGCAGCTTGGATCAGGGACTACCGGGAAACACCATATATTTT
length: 15; size: .; D: TRBD1; V: TRBV9; J: TRBJ2-1; CDR3: CASSVDRGRYNEQFF; DNA: TGTGCCAGCAGCGTAGACAGGGGGAGATACAATGAGCAGTTCTTC
length: 14; size: .; D: .; V: TRBV11-2; J: TRBJ1-6; CDR3: CASSLQSKNSPLHF; DNA: TGTGCCAGCAGCTTACAGTCAAAAAATTCACCCCTCCACTTT
length: 14; size: .; D: .; V: TRBV5-4; J: TRBJ1-4; CDR3: CASSFAGAGEKLFF; DNA: TGTGCCAGCAGCTTCGCGGGGGCGGGTGAAAAACTGTTTTTT
length: 15; size: .; D: TRBD2; V: TRBV9; J: TRBJ2-3; CDR3: CASTGGADSTDTQYF; DNA: TGTGCCAGCACGGGGGGAGCGGATAGCACAGATACGCAGTATTTT
length: 15; size: .; D: TRBD1; V: TRBV5-1; J: TRBJ1-3; CDR3: CASSPTGGSGNTIYF; DNA: TGCGCCAGCAGCCCGACAGGGGGCTCTGGAAACACCATATATTTT
length: 12; size: once; D: .; V: TRBV2; J: TRBJ2-5; CDR3: CASSTGRETQYF; DNA: TGTGCCAGCAGTACAGGGAGGGAGACCCAGTACTTC
length: 18; size: .; D: TRBD1; V: TRBV18; J: TRBJ1-2; CDR3: CASSPNIGPTGVDYGYTF; DNA: TGTGCCAGCTCACCAAACATCGGGCCCACAGGGGTAGACTATGGCTACACCTTC
length: 15; size: .; D: .; V: TRBV5-1; J: TRBJ2-1; CDR3: CASSTTLSSYNEQFF; DNA: TGCGCCAGCAGCACAACCCTGAGCTCCTACAATGAGCAGTTCTTC
length: 19; size: .; D: .; V: TRBV18; J: TRBJ2-2; CDR3: CASSPYVSGRAANTGELFF; DNA: TGTGCCAGCTCACCATACGTCAGCGGCAGGGCAGCGAACACCGGGGAGCTGTTTTTT
length: 14; size: .; D: .; V: TRBV2; J: TRBJ2-2; CDR3: CASNPWGNTGELFF; DNA: TGTGCCAGCAATCCTTGGGGGAACACCGGGGAGCTGTTTTTT
length: 16; size: .; D: .; V: TRBV5-1; J: TRBJ1-3; CDR3: CASSPFTGYTGNTIYF; DNA: TGCGCCAGCAGCCCTTTTACAGGGTACACTGGAAACACCATATATTTT
length: 15; size: .; D: TRBD2; V: TRBV4-1; J: TRBJ2-7; CDR3: CASSQEGGAWGEQYF; DNA: TGCGCCAGCAGCCAAGAGGGAGGGGCTTGGGGCGAGCAGTACTTC
length: 15; size: .; D: TRBD2; V: TRBV7-2; J: TRBJ2-3; CDR3: CASSTGLAGADTQYF; DNA: TGTGCCAGCAGCACAGGACTAGCGGGAGCAGATACGCAGTATTTT
length: 15; size: once; D: TRBD1; V: TRBV25-1; J: TRBJ1-4; CDR3: CASRDRGRINEKLFF; DNA: TGTGCCAGCCGAGACAGGGGGCGTATTAATGAAAAACTGTTTTTT
length: 18; size: .; D: TRBD2; V: TRBV4-1; J: TRBJ2-7; CDR3: CASSQDAVAGGPVDEQYF; DNA: TGCGCCAGCAGCCAAGATGCGGTAGCGGGAGGGCCTGTCGACGAGCAGTACTTC
length: 15; size: .; D: .; V: TRBV28; J: TRBJ1-5; CDR3: CASSLLGRVGQPQHF; DNA: TGTGCCAGCAGTTTACTGGGCAGGGTTGGCCAGCCCCAGCATTTT
length: 14; size: .; D: TRBD2; V: TRBV11-2; J: TRBJ2-7; CDR3: CASSLEAGGPEQYF; DNA: TGTGCCAGCAGCTTAGAAGCGGGGGGGCCTGAGCAGTACTTC
length: 15; size: once; D: .; V: TRBV30; J: TRBJ1-1; CDR3: CAWSVDPGMNTEAFF; DNA: TGTGCCTGGAGTGTAGACCCGGGGATGAACACTGAAGCTTTCTTT
length: 15; size: .; D: .; V: TRBV6-5; J: TRBJ1-2; CDR3: CASRPGVRFNYGYTF; DNA: TGTGCCAGCAGACCCGGGGTACGATTTAACTATGGCTACACCTTC
length: 15; size: .; D: .; V: TRBV30; J: TRBJ1-1; CDR3: CAWSVQVWVNTEAFF; DNA: TGTGCCTGGAGTGTACAAGTCTGGGTGAACACTGAAGCTTTCTTT
length: 14; size: .; D: .; V: TRBV5-1; J: TRBJ2-1; CDR3: CASSLDGATNEQFF; DNA: TGCGCCAGCAGCTTGGACGGGGCGACTAATGAGCAGTTCTTC
length: 15; size: .; D: TRBD2; V: TRBV27; J: TRBJ2-7; CDR3: CASSFTSGGPLKQYF; DNA: TGTGCCAGCAGTTTTACTAGCGGGGGCCCCTTGAAGCAGTACTTC
length: 15; size: .; D: .; V: TRBV2; J: TRBJ1-4; CDR3: CASSYNGAPGEKLFF; DNA: TGTGCCAGCAGTTACAACGGGGCGCCAGGTGAAAAACTGTTTTTT
length: 20; size: .; D: TRBD1; V: TRBV28; J: TRBJ1-2; CDR3: CASSPSLIPGTGGTNYGYTF; DNA: TGTGCCAGCAGTCCGTCTCTTATCCCCGGGACAGGGGGAACTAACTATGGCTACACCTTC